These T cell receptor beta chains were read from a single sample in a study of low-dose radiotherapy and immunotherapy resistance in tumors. MiXCR, applied by TCRdb to the reads, yields one record per CDR3 protein. The data hold approximately 30,000 distinct CDR3 sequences, with less than 65% observed a single time. The sequenced sample was PBMCs, obtained after low-dose radiotherapy plus immunotherapy. The source of these receptors is a male donor with gallbladder cancer. Each CDR3 is given with its conserved first and last residue. D genes are given only for firm matches. Clone size is stated in some rows and not others, as once, few, many or a class when expanded.

j_gene	d_gene	v_gene	abundance	CDR3nt	CDR3aa
TRBJ2-4	TRBD1	TRBV30	many	TGTGCCTGGAACCGGGACAGGGGGGCCAAAAACATTCAGTACTTC	CAWNRDRGAKNIQYF
TRBJ2-1	.	TRBV2	medium-sized	TGTGCCAGCAGCCCTAACCCGAGCTCCTACAATGAGCAGTTCTTC	CASSPNPSSYNEQFF
TRBJ1-5	.	TRBV28	few	TGTGCCAGCAGTTTAGTTTGGGGGGGGCCGGATCAGCCCCAGCATTTT	CASSLVWGGPDQPQHF
TRBJ1-1	TRBD1	TRBV20-1	.	TGCAGTGCTCAGGGACAGGGGAGTACTGAAGCTTTCTTT	CSAQGQGSTEAFF
TRBJ2-5	.	TRBV20-1	many	TGCAGTGCCAGCGCCGGGGCCTGGGGTGAGACCCAGTACTTC	CSASAGAWGETQYF
TRBJ1-2	TRBD1	TRBV2	.	TGTGCCAGCAGTGAAGCGAGGACAGGTCTCTATGGCTACACCTTC	CASSEARTGLYGYTF
TRBJ1-2	.	TRBV19	.	TGTGCCAGTAGTATGACGGCGGGGTATGGCTACACCTTC	CASSMTAGYGYTF
TRBJ2-3	TRBD2	TRBV5-1	medium-sized	TGCGCCAGCCGATTCGGGGGCCTAGCGGGAGAAGATACGCAGTATTTT	CASRFGGLAGEDTQYF
TRBJ2-2	.	TRBV25-1	.	TGTGCCAGCGCGATGTACACCGGGGAGCTGTTTTTT	CASAMYTGELFF
TRBJ2-7	.	TRBV7-2	.	TGTGCCAGCAGCTTAGGGGTAACCTACGAGCAGTACTTC	CASSLGVTYEQYF
TRBJ1-5	.	TRBV10-3	medium-sized	TGTGCCATCAGTGAGTCGACGGGTCAGCCCCAGCATTTT	CAISESTGQPQHF
TRBJ2-5	.	TRBV10-2	many	TGCGCCTCAAAAAGGCAGAACCTAGGTTTGGAGACCCAGTACTTC	CASKRQNLGLETQYF
TRBJ1-5	.	TRBV7-2	.	TGTGCCAGCAGCGAGGCGGGGGCTCGCAATCAGCCCCAGCATTTT	CASSEAGARNQPQHF
TRBJ1-6	.	TRBV28	many	TGTGCCAGCAGTTCAATCCAGTGGAGGCGCGCCGGGAATTCACCCCTCCACTTT	CASSSIQWRRAGNSPLHF
TRBJ1-2	TRBD1	TRBV28	.	TGTGCCAGCAGGCTAAGGGGGCCCAACTATGGCTACACCTTC	CASRLRGPNYGYTF
TRBJ1-1	.	TRBV9	.	TGTGCCAGCAGCGTAGGGGACATTGGGGCTGAAGCTTTCTTT	CASSVGDIGAEAFF
TRBJ2-7	.	TRBV28	many	TGTGCCAGCAGTCCAATCGGGGGAGGCTCCTACGAGCAGTACTTC	CASSPIGGGSYEQYF
TRBJ2-3	.	TRBV6-1	.	TGTGCCAGCAGTGCCAGGGCGCCAGATACGCAGTATTTT	CASSARAPDTQYF
TRBJ2-7	.	TRBV20-1	.	TGCAGTGCTAGCAATCTAGGACCCATCAGGTCGGGCGAGCAGTACTTC	CSASNLGPIRSGEQYF
TRBJ1-1	.	TRBV6-6	medium-sized	TGTGCCAGCAGCCGAGTTTACACTGAAGCTTTCTTT	CASSRVYTEAFF
TRBJ2-5	.	TRBV6-2/TRBV6-3	.	TGTGCCAGCAGGGAGTACCTCCAAGAGACCCAGTACTTC	CASREYLQETQYF
TRBJ2-1	TRBD2	TRBV5-1	.	TGCGCCAGCAGCCGCACTAGCGGGGGGGCCGCTGAGCAGTTCTTC	CASSRTSGGAAEQFF
TRBJ1-1	.	TRBV29-1	.	TGCAGCGCACGACGGGCGGGCACTGAAGCTTTCTTT	CSARRAGTEAFF
TRBJ1-5	.	TRBV7-8	.	TGTGCCAGCAGCCAGACCAGGAATGCGGTCGGTCAGCCCCAGCATTTT	CASSQTRNAVGQPQHF
TRBJ1-1	.	TRBV28	.	TGTGCCAGCAGTTTTTCGGTCGGGTTGAACACTGAAGCTTTCTTT	CASSFSVGLNTEAFF
TRBJ2-2	.	TRBV24-1	.	TGTGCCACCAGTCCCTACCTCTCCGGGGAGCTGTTTTTT	CATSPYLSGELFF
TRBJ2-7	TRBD2	TRBV11-2	.	TGTGCCAGCAGCCGTAGCGGGAACTCCTACGAGCAGTACTTC	CASSRSGNSYEQYF
TRBJ1-2	.	TRBV12-3/TRBV12-4	many	TGTGCCAGCAGTCAAGTTACCGGCTATGGCTACACCTTC	CASSQVTGYGYTF
TRBJ1-6	.	TRBV12-3/TRBV12-4	.	TGTGCCAGCAGTTTAGAAGGGAGTTCACCCCTCCACTTT	CASSLEGSSPLHF